This T cell receptor beta chain comes out of a study of T cell responses to AZD1222 COVID-19 vaccine. General study findings and limits: Nearly half of unique spike-specific TCRs reportedly avoided B.1.351 and B.1.1.7 mutated regions. The study identified only five or six AZD1222 recipients as seropositive at baseline. Recipients of two AZD1222 doses showed rising Spike-specific TCR breadth and depth.

Libraries were prepared by immunoSEQ multiplex PCR; TCRdb keeps only in-frame clonotypes and omits some of them. The profile shows some 130,000 clones, approximately 90% of them singletons. Comments on this clone: Its matching antigen is unknown.

This TCR came from an adult in good health. The sequenced sample was peripheral blood, obtained on day 0 of AZD1222 vaccination.

This CDR3 reads CASSLQGYTGELFF. DNA for the CDR3: TGCGCCAGCAGCTTGCAGGGATACACCGGGGAGCTGTTTTTT. This sequence joins TRBV5-1 and TRBJ2-2; perhaps TRBD1 as D (5 bases). Per the germline V gene, CDR1 is SGHRS and CDR2 is YFSETQ. V was clipped by 1 base and J by 3 bases, with 7 bases between them. The CDR3 covers 14 residues.